Below, 8 T cell receptor beta chains from the same sample are listed, as sequenced in a study of immune characterization of retroperitoneal liposarcoma. TCRdb redid the calling of the PCR reads with MiXCR, one entry per CDR3 protein. The sample has around 7,600 distinct CDR3 sequences; roughly 45% are singletons. The sequencing input was tumor tissue. Receptor source: a male donor with retroperitoneal liposarcoma.

This rearrangement joins TRBV6-5 to TRBJ2-2; 12 nucleotides align to TRBD1. The CDR3 covers 16 residues. Unmatched junction bases numbered 8, after V lost 8 bases and J lost 4 bases. Per germline, CDR1 MNHEY and CDR2 SVGAGI. Here the CDR3 reads CASSRGTGGGTGELFF. CDR3 DNA sequence: TGTGCCAGCTCCCGAGGGACAGGGGGCGGCACCGGGGAGCTGTTTTTT.

The sample holds many counts of this clonotype. The CDR3, as DNA: TGTGCCAGCAGCCGGAAAAGCGGGAGCTCCTACAATGAGCAGTTCTTC. Translation gives CASSRKSGSSYNEQFF. The rearrangement joins TRBV6-5 to TRBJ2-1, with 8 bases aligning to TRBD2. Germline V gene lookup returns CDR1 MNHEY and CDR2 SVGAGI. This CDR3 contains 16 residues. V was clipped by 6 bases and J by 0 bases; unmatched bases: 7.

The J gene is TRBJ2-2, the V gene TRBV6-1; D gene ambiguous. The CDR3 runs to 12 residues. V was shortened by 6 bases and J by 3 bases, with 5 bases between the two germline ends. CDR1 is MNHNS and CDR2 is SASEGT in the germline V gene. The CDR3 DNA reads as TGTGCCAGCAGCTTCCACACCGGGGAGCTGTTTTTT. This encodes CASSFHTGELFF.

The sample holds a few counts of this clonotype. The gene calls are TRBV6-4 and TRBJ2-6; 8 bases line up with TRBD1. CDR1 and CDR2 (germline): MRHNA, SNTAGT. With 5 bases clipped from V and 1 base from J, the junction kept 4 bases outside the gene matches. This CDR3 region has 16 residues. Here the CDR3 DNA reads TGTGCCAGCAGTCTTACAGGGGGGTCTGGGGCCAACGTCCTGACTTTC. Encoded protein: CASSLTGGSGANVLTF.

Comments on this clonotype: A read error is possible here, since a much larger clone lies one base away. This chain links TRBV25-1 with TRBJ2-1; D perhaps matches TRBD2 (5 bases). Germline CDR1 MGHDK, CDR2 SYGVNS. This CDR3 is built from 15 residues. Trimming took off 7 bases at V and 0 bases at J, with 13 bases between the two ends. The CDR3 reads CASKRTGGSYNEQFF. CDR3 nucleotides: TGTGCCAGCAAGCGGACTGGAGGCTCCTACAATGAGCAGTTCTTC.

The rearrangement links TRBV27 to TRBJ2-1, with D perhaps TRBD2 (6 bases). The better agreement between TRBJ2-7 and the DNA end casts doubt on the J call. The germline V gene has CDR1 MNHEY and CDR2 SMNVEV (reference sequence). This CDR3 is 13 amino acids long. The CDR3 loop is CASRTTGWNEQYF. In nucleotides, the CDR3 is TGTGCCAGCCGGACTACTGGCTGGAACGAGCAGTACTTC.

The chain has TRBV6-8 and TRBJ2-1; D is unclear. Deletions cut 4 bases from V and 1 base from J, with 8 bases between. This CDR3 comprises 14 residues. In germline, CDR1 is MNHGY, CDR2 SAAAGT. CDR3 DNA sequence: TGTGCCAGCAGTTTGGCGTCATCCTACAATGAGCAGTTCTTC. It encodes CASSLASSYNEQFF.

The sample holds one count of this clonotype. This chain connects TRBV11-3 to TRBJ2-1, with D maybe TRBD1 (6 bases). V lost 1 base to trimming and J lost 8 bases, with 18 bases between them. The CDR3 length is 16 residues. Germline loops: CDR1 SGHNT, CDR2 YENEEA. The CDR3 spells CASSLGSRTEIDEQFF. The CDR3 nucleotides read TGTGCCAGCAGCTTAGGCTCGAGGACAGAAATCGATGAGCAGTTCTTC.